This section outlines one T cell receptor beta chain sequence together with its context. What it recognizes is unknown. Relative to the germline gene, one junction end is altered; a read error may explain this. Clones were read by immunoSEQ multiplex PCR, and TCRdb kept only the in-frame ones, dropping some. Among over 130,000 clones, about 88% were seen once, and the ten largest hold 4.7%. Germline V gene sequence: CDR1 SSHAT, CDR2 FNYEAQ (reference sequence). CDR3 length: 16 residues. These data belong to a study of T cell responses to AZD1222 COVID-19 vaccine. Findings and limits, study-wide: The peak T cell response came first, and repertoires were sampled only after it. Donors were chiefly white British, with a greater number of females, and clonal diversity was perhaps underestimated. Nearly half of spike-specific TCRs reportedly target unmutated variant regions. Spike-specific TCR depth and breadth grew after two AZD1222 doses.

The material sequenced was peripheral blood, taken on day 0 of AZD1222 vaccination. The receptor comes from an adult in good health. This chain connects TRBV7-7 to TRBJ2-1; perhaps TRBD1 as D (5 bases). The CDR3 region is CASSLNQGEGYNEQFF. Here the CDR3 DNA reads TGTGCTAGCAGCTTAAATCAGGGTGAAGGCTACAATGAGCAGTTCTTC.